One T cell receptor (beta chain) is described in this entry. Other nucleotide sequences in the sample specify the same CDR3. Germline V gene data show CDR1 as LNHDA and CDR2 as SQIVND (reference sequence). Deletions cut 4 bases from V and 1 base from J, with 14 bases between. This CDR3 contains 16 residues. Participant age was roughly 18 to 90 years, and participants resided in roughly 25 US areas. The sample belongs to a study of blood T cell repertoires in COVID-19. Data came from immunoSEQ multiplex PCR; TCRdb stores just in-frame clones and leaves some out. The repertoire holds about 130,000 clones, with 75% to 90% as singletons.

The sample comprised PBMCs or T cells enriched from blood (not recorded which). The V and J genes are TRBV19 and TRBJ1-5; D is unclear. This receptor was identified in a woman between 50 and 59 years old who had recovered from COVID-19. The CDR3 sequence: CASSTPAGVSNQPQHF. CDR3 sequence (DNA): TGTGCCAGTAGTACACCCGCCGGGGTCAGCAATCAGCCCCAGCATTTT.